This T cell receptor beta chain appears in the sequencing data of a study of T cell responses to AZD1222 COVID-19 vaccine. Profiling relied on immunoSEQ multiplex PCR, and the TCRdb table lists in-frame clones only, not all of them. The sample holds 90,000 to 150,000 clones, more than 75% seen once. This TCR was sampled from an adult in good health. The sequencing used peripheral blood, collected on day 0 of AZD1222 vaccination.

CDR3 sequence reads: CASSPSTGEGSPLHF. In DNA form, the CDR3 reads TGTGCCAGCAGCCCCTCGACAGGGGAAGGGTCACCCCTCCACTTT. This chain uses TRBV7-9 with TRBJ1-6, with 8 bases lining up with TRBD1. Trimming cost V 5 bases and J 10 bases; bases outside gene matches: 10. The germline V gene encodes CDR1 SEHNR and CDR2 FQNEAQ (reference sequence). This CDR3 spans 15 amino acids. The full variable domain, in which reference TRBV7-9 and TRBJ1-6 provide the parts outside the CDR3, is DTGVSQNPRHKITKRGQNVTFRCDPISEHNRLYWYRQTLGQGPEFLTYFQNEAQLEKSRLLSDRFSAERPKGSFSTLEIQRTEQGDSAMYLCASSPSTGEGSPLHFGNGTRLTVT.